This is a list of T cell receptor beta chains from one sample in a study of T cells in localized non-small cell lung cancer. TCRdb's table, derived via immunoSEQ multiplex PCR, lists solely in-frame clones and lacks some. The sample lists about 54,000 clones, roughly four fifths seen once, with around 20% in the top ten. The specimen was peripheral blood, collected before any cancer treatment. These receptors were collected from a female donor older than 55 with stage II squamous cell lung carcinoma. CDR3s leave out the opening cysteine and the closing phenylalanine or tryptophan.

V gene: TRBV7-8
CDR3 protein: ASSLQQGNTEAF

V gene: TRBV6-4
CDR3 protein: ASSGLMGAREQF

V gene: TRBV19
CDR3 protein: ASSPQPGQGRAF

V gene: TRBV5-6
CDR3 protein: ASSLRGGYEQY

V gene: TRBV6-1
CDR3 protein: ASSRVEGETQY

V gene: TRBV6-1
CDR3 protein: ASSEGLAGVYGYQETQY

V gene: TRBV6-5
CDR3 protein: ASRQALSTDTQY

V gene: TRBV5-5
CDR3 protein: ASSFQGAYEQY

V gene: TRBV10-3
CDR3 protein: AISEPLAGGVLREDTQY

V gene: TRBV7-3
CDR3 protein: ASSPGTGLYGYT

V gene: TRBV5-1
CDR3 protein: ASSLAGTGQETQY

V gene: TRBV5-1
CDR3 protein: ASRKGTSGDTQY

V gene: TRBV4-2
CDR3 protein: ASSPGTGDYNEQF

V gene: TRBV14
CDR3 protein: ASSLGSYEQY

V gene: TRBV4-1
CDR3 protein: ASSQGPTGATNEKLF

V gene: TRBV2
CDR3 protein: ASSTRPTGDEDEQY

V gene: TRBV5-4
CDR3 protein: ASSLAGRQTSPLH

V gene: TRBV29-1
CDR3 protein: SGFRDRNNEQF